A single sample gave rise to the 26 T cell receptor beta chains below, sequenced in a study of cytomegalovirus exposure and HLA in healthy donors (TCRdb year 2017). The library was prepared using the immunoSEQ multiplex PCR assay. The multiplex PCR relied on a mix of 60 forward primers for TCR Vbeta segments and 13 reverse primers for TCR Jbeta segments. TCRdb re-hosts the immuneACCESS table, in-frame sequences only. Its copies lack some clones; in the studies checked, an unresolved V gene accounts for under half of them, and the cause for the rest is not known. This sample lists almost 200,000 clones; 79% were detected once. The ten largest clones represent around 4.3% of the sample. The material sequenced was PBMCs. The source of these receptors is a woman aged 25 to 39 in good health and CMV-seropositive.

The chain employs TRBV10-3 and TRBJ1-1; 10 bases line up with TRBD1. The CDR3 has 16 amino acids. Trimming cost V 6 bases and J 2 bases; bases outside gene matches: 9. The germline gives CDR1 ENHRY, CDR2 SYGVKD. The CDR3 DNA is TGTGCCATCAGCAGGGACAGGGGTCCTGTAAACACTGAAGCTTTCTTT. Amino acids: CAISRDRGPVNTEAFF.

This chain links TRBV29-1 with TRBJ2-5; unclear D gene. This CDR3 is built from 13 residues. V lost 4 bases, J lost 5 bases, and 14 bases lay in between. Germline V gene sequence: CDR1 SQVTM, CDR2 ANQGSEA. The CDR3 coding sequence is TGCAGCGTTGTTCTGACCGTCGGGGAGACCCAGTACTTC. Translating it yields CSVVLTVGETQYF.

This chain joins TRBV18 and TRBJ2-7; D is unresolved. Per the germline V gene, CDR1 is KGHSH and CDR2 is LQKENI. CDR3 length equals 13 residues. Between the trimmed V and J ends, which lost 0 bases and 6 bases, there was a span of 9 bases. Written as DNA, the CDR3 is TGTGCCAGCTCACCACCTCACGCGTTCGAGCAGTACTTC. This gives the protein CASSPPHAFEQYF. The full variable domain, its missing parts supplied by reference TRBV18 and TRBJ2-7, is NAGVMQNPRHLVRRRGQEARLRCSPMKGHSHVYWYRQLPEEGLKFMVYLQKENIIDESGMPKERFSAEFPKEGPSILRIQQVVRGDSAAYFCASSPPHAFEQYFGPGTRLTVT.

The V and J genes are TRBV27 and TRBJ2-7; 7 bases line up with TRBD2. The CDR3 consists of 13 residues. Per the germline V gene, CDR1 is MNHEY and CDR2 is SMNVEV (reference sequence). With 6 bases clipped from V and 0 bases from J, the junction kept 2 bases outside the gene matches. Here the CDR3 DNA reads TGTGCCAGCAGGGGGACTATCTCCTACGAGCAGTACTTC. Protein sequence: CASRGTISYEQYF.

This clone came up once. The chain is built from TRBV15 and TRBJ2-1; tentative D call: TRBD1 (6 bases). Germline V lookup: CDR1 LNHNV, CDR2 YYDKDF (reference sequence). Trimming cost V 6 bases and J 5 bases, with 14 bases left between them. The CDR3 loop spans 14 amino acids. The CDR3 reads CATRGAGANNEQFF. For the CDR3, the DNA is TGTGCCACCAGGGGGGCAGGGGCAAACAATGAGCAGTTCTTC. Combining the CDR3 with reference TRBV15 and TRBJ2-1 gives the whole variable domain DAMVIQNPRYQVTQFGKPVTLSCSQTLNHNVMYWYQQKSSQAPKLLFHYYDKDFNNEADTPDNFQSRRPNTSFCFLDIRSPGLGDTAMYLCATRGAGANNEQFFGPGTRLTVL.

This chain joins TRBV5-1 and TRBJ1-2; 8 bases are a match to TRBD1. Losses at the gene ends were 1 base for V and 7 bases for J; bases not matched to a gene: 3. Germline values: CDR1 SGHRS, CDR2 YFSETQ. This CDR3 is built from 13 residues. Here the CDR3 reads CASSLRTGTGYTF. CDR3 DNA sequence: TGCGCCAGCAGCTTGAGGACAGGGACTGGCTACACCTTC.

V gene TRBV30 combines with J gene TRBJ2-7; 8 bases align to TRBD1. Germline assignment: CDR1 GTSNPN and CDR2 SVGIG (reference sequence). The CDR3 covers 12 residues. V was clipped by 6 bases and J by 4 bases; unmatched bases: 5. CDR3 region: CACRGRGYEQYF. The CDR3 nucleotides read TGTGCCTGCAGGGGGCGCGGGTACGAGCAGTACTTC.

On this clone itself: This sample also contains other DNA sequences that code for the same CDR3. The chain couples TRBV5-6 to TRBJ2-2; TRBD2 is a possible D gene (5 bases). This CDR3 region has 16 residues. The ends were cut back, 6 bases at V and 0 bases at J, with 15 bases in the middle. Germline CDR1 reads SGHDT; CDR2 reads YYEEEE. CDR3 region: CASTAGVFANTGELFF. DNA for the CDR3: TGTGCCAGCACCGCCGGGGTGTTCGCGAACACCGGGGAGCTGTTTTTT. The entire variable domain, with the rest obtained from reference TRBV5-6 and TRBJ2-2, is as follows: DAGVTQSPTHLIKTRGQQVTLRCSPKSGHDTVSWYQQALGQGPQFIFQYYEEEERQRGNFPDRFSGHQFPNYSSELNVNALLLGDSALYLCASTAGVFANTGELFFGEGSRLTVL.

The CDR3 DNA is TGCGCCAGCAGCCAAGATGTGGGAGCCCTCTCCTACAATGAGCAGTTCTTC. The encoded protein is CASSQDVGALSYNEQFF. The chain has TRBV4-3 and TRBJ2-1, with D perhaps matching TRBD2 (5 bases). Between the trimmed V and J ends, which lost 0 bases and 0 bases, there was a span of 12 bases. Germline V gene data show CDR1 as LGHNA and CDR2 as YSLEER. CDR3 length: 17 residues.

In nucleotides, the CDR3 is TGTGCCAGCAGCCTCCGGCGGGACGCAGATACGCAGTATTTT. Protein: CASSLRRDADTQYF. The chain uses TRBV7-2 and TRBJ2-3, with a weak D call TRBD2 (6 bases). Trimming shortened V by 5 bases and J by 4 bases, and 13 bases separated the two germline ends. The germline V gene has CDR1 SGHTA and CDR2 FQGNSA. The CDR3 runs 14 residues.

The genes are TRBV7-9 and TRBJ2-7, with TRBD1 matching 7 bases. V lost 4 bases and J lost 5; bases outside the gene matches: 11. Germline values: CDR1 SEHNR, CDR2 FQNEAQ (reference sequence). The CDR3 sequence is 15 residues long. The CDR3 DNA reads TGTGCCAGCAGCTCAGTAAGACAGGGAATAGACGAGCAGTACTTC. Protein sequence: CASSSVRQGIDEQYF.

The chain employs TRBV6-5 and TRBJ1-6; TRBD1 matches 8 bases. Germline V gene lookup returns CDR1 MNHEY and CDR2 SVGAGI. With 6 bases clipped from V and 7 bases from J, the junction kept 8 bases outside the gene matches. The CDR3 is 15 residues long. The CDR3 sequence is CASSTWTGRNSPLHF. The CDR3, as DNA: TGTGCCAGCAGCACTTGGACAGGGAGGAATTCACCCCTCCACTTT.

As to this clone: Additional DNA sequences in this sample encode the identical CDR3. V usage is TRBV18 and J usage is TRBJ1-1; 8 bases align to TRBD1. CDR1 and CDR2 (germline): KGHSH, LQKENI. V trimming: 3 bases; J trimming: 1 base; junction bases outside the gene matches: 1. This CDR3 region has 14 residues. The CDR3 region has the DNA TGTGCCAGCTCACCCGGACAGGGGAACACTGAAGCTTTCTTT. Residues: CASSPGQGNTEAFF.

This clone appeared once. J is TRBJ2-5 and V is TRBV5-5; TRBD2 matches 9 bases. Germline assignment: CDR1 SGHKS and CDR2 YYEKEE (reference sequence). The CDR3 has 14 amino acids. Trimming cost V 4 bases and J 5 bases; bases outside gene matches: 6. As DNA, the CDR3 is TGTGCCAGCAGCCTAGCGGGGAGGATGGAGACCCAGTACTTC. Its protein is CASSLAGRMETQYF.

The V and J genes are TRBV29-1 and TRBJ2-7, with 9 bases that match TRBD2. The CDR3 loop spans 16 amino acids. Germline V CDR1 and CDR2: SQVTM, ANQGSEA. V shed 7 bases, J shed 0 bases, and the junction held 13 bases outside the gene matches. CDR3 residues: CSATKWTSESSYEQYF. CDR3 DNA: TGCAGCGCTACTAAATGGACTAGCGAGAGCTCCTACGAGCAGTACTTC.

Here the CDR3 reads CASSRTGGAGNEKLFF. The CDR3, as DNA: TGCGCCAGCAGCCGTACAGGGGGCGCGGGCAATGAAAAACTGTTTTTT. V gene TRBV4-3 combines with J gene TRBJ1-4, with 9 nucleotides matching TRBD1. The J segment lost 5 bases and the V segment lost 4 bases, leaving 8 bases of the junction unmatched. The CDR3 is 16 residues long. Germline CDR1 and CDR2: LGHNA and YSLEER.

The chain has TRBV2 and TRBJ2-7; possible D gene TRBD2, 5 bases. Trimming cost V 4 bases and J 5 bases, with 21 bases left between them. The CDR3 extends over 16 amino acids. The germline gives CDR1 SNHLY, CDR2 FYNNEI. The DNA of the CDR3 is TGTGCCAGCAGTGCTGGTTGGGCTAGCCAAAATAACGAGCAGTACTTC. Protein: CASSAGWASQNNEQYF.

This chain uses TRBV29-1 with TRBJ2-7; D not resolved. V lost 3 bases, J lost 6 bases, and 12 bases lay in between. Germline loops: CDR1 SQVTM, CDR2 ANQGSEA. The CDR3 loop spans 12 amino acids. The CDR3 spells CSVDSPSGEQYF. CDR3 coding DNA: TGCAGCGTTGATTCCCCTTCCGGCGAGCAGTACTTC.

The chain recombines TRBV19 with TRBJ2-5; 7 bases are shared with TRBD1. V dropped 4 bases and J dropped 5; count of bases not matched to a gene: 4. Germline lookup yields CDR1 LNHDA and CDR2 SQIVND (reference sequence). This CDR3 is 13 amino acids long. CDR3 residues: CASSRQQGETQYF. The CDR3 nucleotides read TGTGCCAGTAGTAGACAACAGGGGGAGACCCAGTACTTC.

The V gene is TRBV11-3, the J gene TRBJ2-1; the match to TRBD1 covers 9 bases. J gave up 6 bases and V 5 bases, and 2 bases lay outside the gene matches. CDR3 length: 13 amino acids. Germline lookup yields CDR1 SGHNT and CDR2 YENEEA. The DNA of the CDR3 is TGTGCCAGCAGCCAGGACAGGGGCAATGAGCAGTTCTTC. The encoded protein is CASSQDRGNEQFF.

Sample share makes this clone medium-sized. The chain joins TRBV6-4 to TRBJ2-2; 12 bases agree with TRBD2. V was clipped by 10 bases and J by 2 bases; unmatched bases: 8. Germline CDR1 reads MRHNA; CDR2 reads SNTAGT. This CDR3 contains 16 residues. The CDR3 here is CATSGTSGRNTGELFF. CDR3 in DNA: TGTGCCACCAGCGGGACTAGCGGGCGAAACACCGGGGAGCTGTTTTTT.

The genes are TRBV5-6 and TRBJ1-5, with 10 positions matching TRBD1. With V trimmed by 6 bases and J by 6 bases, 6 bases remained unmatched. The germline V gene encodes CDR1 SGHDT and CDR2 YYEEEE. This CDR3 is built from 14 residues. The CDR3 loop is CASTKGQGGQPQHF. As DNA, the CDR3 is TGTGCCAGCACCAAAGGACAGGGGGGTCAGCCCCAGCATTTT.

The rearrangement links TRBV10-2 to TRBJ1-5; D call uncertain. The V end lost 6 bases, the J end lost 4 bases, and 13 bases lay between the germline ends. The CDR3 contains 14 residues. CDR1 and CDR2 (germline): WSHSY, SAAADI. The chain's CDR3 is CASRPGMGNQPQHF. The CDR3, as DNA: TGCGCCAGCAGGCCCGGGATGGGAAATCAGCCCCAGCATTTT.

The chain's CDR3 is CASSESQGLAGNIQYF. The CDR3 DNA sequence: TGCGCCAGCAGTGAGTCGCAGGGACTAGCGGGGAACATTCAGTACTTC. The chain employs TRBV10-2 and TRBJ2-4; TRBD2 aligns across 13 bases. V lost 0 bases and J lost 7; bases outside the gene matches: 3. There are 16 residues in the CDR3. Germline CDR1 is WSHSY and CDR2 is SAAADI.

This clone was counted between two and nine times. The chain employs TRBV4-3 and TRBJ1-4, with TRBD1 identical over 7 bases. CDR3 length equals 15 residues. Germline V gene data show CDR1 as LGHNA and CDR2 as YSLEER. J gave up 8 bases and V 1 base, and 7 bases lay outside the gene matches. CDR3 sequence (DNA): TGCGCCAGCAGCCAAGGTCACAGGGGAGTCGAAAAACTGTTTTTT. It yields the protein CASSQGHRGVEKLFF.

The chain combines TRBV6-5 with TRBJ1-1; 7 nucleotides match TRBD1. CDR1 and CDR2 (germline): MNHEY, SVGAGI. J lost 10 bases, V lost 5 bases, and 13 bases had no gene match. CDR3 length equals 14 residues. CDR3 in amino acids: CASSTSFRQGAAFF. For the CDR3, the DNA is TGTGCCAGCAGTACCTCCTTTCGACAGGGCGCAGCTTTCTTT.